Listed below are T cell receptor beta chains from one sample, sequenced in a study of blood T cell repertoires in COVID-19. Sequencing used immunoSEQ multiplex PCR; TCRdb keeps in-frame clones, though not all of them. The data contain 300,000 or so clones, roughly 83% of them singletons. Sample: peripheral blood. The receptors shown here come from a woman aged 50 to 60 with acute or convalescent COVID-19. Both conserved end residues are part of each CDR3. D genes are given only for firm matches. Clone size is stated in some rows and not others, as once, few, many or a class when expanded.

V gene: TRBV7-8; J gene: TRBJ1-1; D gene: -; clone size: -; CDR3 DNA: TGTGCCAGCAGCCTCCCAGGGGTGAGGCACACTGAAGCTTTCTTT; CDR3 protein: CASSLPGVRHTEAFF
V gene: TRBV3-1/TRBV3-2; J gene: TRBJ2-3; D gene: -; clone size: once; CDR3 DNA: TGTGCCAGCAGCCAAGAAATCTTAGGCGGGGACACGCAGTATTTT; CDR3 protein: CASSQEILGGDTQYF
V gene: TRBV9; J gene: TRBJ2-7; D gene: TRBD1; clone size: -; CDR3 DNA: TGTGCCAGCTCTCCTGCGGACAGGCTTGTCAACTACGAGCAGTACTTC; CDR3 protein: CASSPADRLVNYEQYF
V gene: TRBV21-1; J gene: TRBJ1-1; D gene: -; clone size: -; CDR3 DNA: TGTGCCAGCACCGCCCCGAGGGGGCCACAGGGGAACACTGAAGCTTTCTTT; CDR3 protein: CASTAPRGPQGNTEAFF
V gene: TRBV3-1/TRBV3-2; J gene: TRBJ2-5; D gene: TRBD1; clone size: -; CDR3 DNA: TGTGCCAGCAGCCTTCGCGACAGGGGCCGCCAAGAGACCCAGTACTTC; CDR3 protein: CASSLRDRGRQETQYF
V gene: TRBV24-1; J gene: TRBJ2-3; D gene: -; clone size: -; CDR3 DNA: TGTGCCACCAGTTGGGGCTGGGGCAGGGAGGAAGATACGCAGTATTTT; CDR3 protein: CATSWGWGREEDTQYF
V gene: TRBV7-9; J gene: TRBJ1-4; D gene: -; clone size: -; CDR3 DNA: TGTGCCGGTTCTGGGGCCAGCAGTAATGAAAAACTGTTTTTT; CDR3 protein: CAGSGASSNEKLFF
V gene: TRBV27; J gene: TRBJ1-4; D gene: TRBD1; clone size: -; CDR3 DNA: TGTGCCAGCAGTTCGACAGGGGCCCTTGAAAAACTGTTTTTT; CDR3 protein: CASSSTGALEKLFF
V gene: TRBV7-9; J gene: TRBJ1-2; D gene: TRBD1; clone size: -; CDR3 DNA: TGTGCCAGCAGCGGACAGGGCTATGGCTACACCTTC; CDR3 protein: CASSGQGYGYTF
V gene: TRBV20-1; J gene: TRBJ2-1; D gene: TRBD1; clone size: -; CDR3 DNA: TGCAGTGCTAGGGTTGACAGGGAACAGTTCTTC; CDR3 protein: CSARVDREQFF
V gene: TRBV11-3; J gene: TRBJ2-3; D gene: TRBD1; clone size: -; CDR3 DNA: TGTGCCAGCAGCGAACAGGGGAGCACAGATACGCAGTATTTT; CDR3 protein: CASSEQGSTDTQYF
V gene: TRBV5-1; J gene: TRBJ2-3; D gene: TRBD2; clone size: -; CDR3 DNA: TGCGCCAGCAGCCCAAAGACTAGCGGGGGCACAGATACGCAGTATTTT; CDR3 protein: CASSPKTSGGTDTQYF
V gene: TRBV28; J gene: TRBJ1-2; D gene: -; clone size: -; CDR3 DNA: TGTGCCAGCAGCCTTGGGGGGGCTAGTGGCTACACCTTC; CDR3 protein: CASSLGGASGYTF
V gene: TRBV7-8; J gene: TRBJ1-2; D gene: -; clone size: -; CDR3 DNA: TGTGCCAGCAGCCGCATTTCCGGCTATGGCTACACCTTC; CDR3 protein: CASSRISGYGYTF
V gene: TRBV27; J gene: TRBJ2-7; D gene: -; clone size: -; CDR3 DNA: TGTGCCAGCAGTTTTGAAGGGGCCTACGAGCAGTACTTC; CDR3 protein: CASSFEGAYEQYF
V gene: TRBV5-4; J gene: TRBJ1-5; D gene: -; clone size: -; CDR3 DNA: TGTGCCAGCAGCTTGGACAGGAATCAGCCCCAGCATTTT; CDR3 protein: CASSLDRNQPQHF
V gene: TRBV5-1; J gene: TRBJ2-2; D gene: -; clone size: once; CDR3 DNA: TGCGCCAGCAGCTTCAGGGGGAACACCGGGGAGCTGTTTTTT; CDR3 protein: CASSFRGNTGELFF
V gene: TRBV6-5; J gene: TRBJ2-7; D gene: TRBD1; clone size: -; CDR3 DNA: TGTGCCAGCAGGCTGGGACAGGCCGACTACGAGCAGTACTTC; CDR3 protein: CASRLGQADYEQYF
V gene: TRBV7-9; J gene: TRBJ2-7; D gene: -; clone size: once; CDR3 DNA: TGTGCCAGCACGACGGGACTTCCAACCTACGAGCAGTACTTC; CDR3 protein: CASTTGLPTYEQYF
V gene: TRBV7-3; J gene: TRBJ2-3; D gene: -; clone size: -; CDR3 DNA: TGTGCCAGCAGCGTCTTGGGCGGGAGCACAGATACGCAGTATTTT; CDR3 protein: CASSVLGGSTDTQYF
V gene: TRBV9; J gene: TRBJ2-7; D gene: -; clone size: -; CDR3 DNA: TGTGCCAGCAGCGTAGAATCGTCAGGGTTCGGCGAGCAGTACTTC; CDR3 protein: CASSVESSGFGEQYF
V gene: TRBV4-1; J gene: TRBJ2-1; D gene: TRBD2; clone size: -; CDR3 DNA: TGCGCCAGCAGCCAGACTAGCGGGAGGCCTTACAATGAGCAGTTCTTC; CDR3 protein: CASSQTSGRPYNEQFF
V gene: TRBV6-4; J gene: TRBJ2-3; D gene: TRBD2; clone size: -; CDR3 DNA: TGTGCCAGCAGTGGTAGACTAGCCGACCGCACAGATACGCAGTATTTT; CDR3 protein: CASSGRLADRTDTQYF
V gene: TRBV18; J gene: TRBJ1-1; D gene: TRBD1; clone size: -; CDR3 DNA: TGTGCCAGCTCCTCGACAGGGCCGAACACTGAAGCTTTCTTT; CDR3 protein: CASSSTGPNTEAFF
V gene: TRBV19; J gene: TRBJ2-7; D gene: TRBD1; clone size: -; CDR3 DNA: TGTGCCAGTAGCGACAGGGGGTCCGCCTACGAGCAGTACTTC; CDR3 protein: CASSDRGSAYEQYF
V gene: TRBV5-1; J gene: TRBJ1-2; D gene: TRBD1; clone size: -; CDR3 DNA: TGCGCCAGCAGCCCAGGGGGCGCGGGCTATGGCTACACCTTC; CDR3 protein: CASSPGGAGYGYTF
V gene: TRBV5-4; J gene: TRBJ1-1; D gene: -; clone size: -; CDR3 DNA: TGTGCCAGCAGCTCCCTGACAGGGAACACTGAAGCTTTCTTT; CDR3 protein: CASSSLTGNTEAFF
V gene: TRBV6-2/TRBV6-3; J gene: TRBJ2-3; D gene: TRBD2; clone size: -; CDR3 DNA: TGTGCCAGCAGTTACACTAGCGGGAGTAGGGATACGCAGTATTTT; CDR3 protein: CASSYTSGSRDTQYF
V gene: TRBV7-3; J gene: TRBJ1-1; D gene: -; clone size: -; CDR3 DNA: TGTGCCAGCAGCTTCAACCCATCAGTGAACACTGAAGCTTTCTTT; CDR3 protein: CASSFNPSVNTEAFF
V gene: TRBV2; J gene: TRBJ1-5; D gene: TRBD1; clone size: -; CDR3 DNA: TGTGCCAGCAGTGGGTGGGACAGGGGTCAGCCCCAGCATTTT; CDR3 protein: CASSGWDRGQPQHF
V gene: TRBV6-2/TRBV6-3; J gene: TRBJ2-7; D gene: -; clone size: -; CDR3 DNA: TGTGCCAGCAGTTACTCGGGGCGGGACCGCTCCTACGAGCAGTACTTC; CDR3 protein: CASSYSGRDRSYEQYF
V gene: TRBV4-2; J gene: TRBJ2-5; D gene: TRBD2; clone size: -; CDR3 DNA: TGTGCCAGCAGCCAAGGCCTAGCGGGAGTATTGGAGACCCAGTACTTC; CDR3 protein: CASSQGLAGVLETQYF
V gene: TRBV27; J gene: TRBJ1-1; D gene: -; clone size: -; CDR3 DNA: TGTGCCAGCAGTCTACGAGGGACTGAAGCTTTCTTT; CDR3 protein: CASSLRGTEAFF
V gene: TRBV10-3; J gene: TRBJ1-2; D gene: TRBD1; clone size: -; CDR3 DNA: TGTGCCATCACCTCTCAGGGGGTAGACTATGGCTACACCTTC; CDR3 protein: CAITSQGVDYGYTF
V gene: TRBV7-9; J gene: TRBJ1-2; D gene: -; clone size: -; CDR3 DNA: TGTGCCAGCAGCCCACTGGGCCTGCCTCAGGGACTCGCCTATGGCTACACCTTC; CDR3 protein: CASSPLGLPQGLAYGYTF
V gene: TRBV21-1; J gene: TRBJ1-1; D gene: -; clone size: -; CDR3 DNA: TGTGCCAGCAGCAAAAGGCGGCCTGAAGCTTTCTTT; CDR3 protein: CASSKRRPEAFF
V gene: TRBV7-2; J gene: TRBJ2-1; D gene: TRBD2; clone size: -; CDR3 DNA: TGTGCCAGCAGCACCGGGAGGGCCTACTACAATGAGCAGTTCTTC; CDR3 protein: CASSTGRAYYNEQFF
V gene: TRBV5-8; J gene: TRBJ1-5; D gene: -; clone size: -; CDR3 DNA: TGTGCCAGCAGCCCCCGGGACTTCGGTCAGCCCCAGCATTTT; CDR3 protein: CASSPRDFGQPQHF
V gene: TRBV5-3; J gene: TRBJ1-2; D gene: -; clone size: -; CDR3 DNA: TGTGCCAGAAAGGCGGGGCGGCATGGCTACACCTTC; CDR3 protein: CARKAGRHGYTF
V gene: TRBV27; J gene: TRBJ2-1; D gene: TRBD2; clone size: -; CDR3 DNA: TGTGCCAGCGAAAAAGGGTCCGGGACTAGCGGTTACAATGAGCAGTTCTTC; CDR3 protein: CASEKGSGTSGYNEQFF
V gene: TRBV2; J gene: TRBJ2-4; D gene: TRBD2; clone size: -; CDR3 DNA: TGTGCCACAAAGGGCGGGGAGGGGAGCATTCAGTACTTC; CDR3 protein: CATKGGEGSIQYF
V gene: TRBV9; J gene: TRBJ2-6; D gene: TRBD1; clone size: -; CDR3 DNA: TGTGCCAGCAGCGGGGGACAGGGGGCTGGGGCCAACGTCCTGACTTTC; CDR3 protein: CASSGGQGAGANVLTF
V gene: TRBV14; J gene: TRBJ1-1; D gene: -; clone size: -; CDR3 DNA: TGTGCCAGCAGGCAGGGCATTATGAACACTGAAGCTTTCTTT; CDR3 protein: CASRQGIMNTEAFF
V gene: TRBV9; J gene: TRBJ2-7; D gene: -; clone size: once; CDR3 DNA: TGTGCCAGCAGCGTAGAGACAGGGCGGGGCGAGCAGTACTTC; CDR3 protein: CASSVETGRGEQYF
V gene: TRBV27; J gene: TRBJ2-7; D gene: TRBD2; clone size: -; CDR3 DNA: TGTGCCAGCAGTTGGACTAGCGGGAGGGCAGACGAGCAGTACTTC; CDR3 protein: CASSWTSGRADEQYF
V gene: TRBV7-3; J gene: TRBJ1-1; D gene: -; clone size: -; CDR3 DNA: TGTGCCAGCAGCTTAGGAGGAGGGAACACTGAAGCTTTCTTT; CDR3 protein: CASSLGGGNTEAFF
V gene: TRBV6-2/TRBV6-3; J gene: TRBJ2-7; D gene: TRBD1; clone size: -; CDR3 DNA: TGTGCCAGCAGTTACTCCCCGGGACAGGGTGGTACGTACGAGCAGTACTTC; CDR3 protein: CASSYSPGQGGTYEQYF
V gene: TRBV19; J gene: TRBJ1-1; D gene: TRBD1; clone size: -; CDR3 DNA: TGTGCCAGTAGTGCCCGGGACAGGGTGCGAACGATGAACACTGAAGCTTTCTTT; CDR3 protein: CASSARDRVRTMNTEAFF
V gene: TRBV13; J gene: TRBJ2-4; D gene: TRBD2; clone size: -; CDR3 DNA: TGTGCCAGCAGCTTAATCGCTAGCGGAGTAGCCAAAAACATTCAGTACTTC; CDR3 protein: CASSLIASGVAKNIQYF
V gene: TRBV6-6; J gene: TRBJ1-3; D gene: TRBD1; clone size: -; CDR3 DNA: TGTGCCAGCAGAAGCCGGACAGGGGATAGTGGAAACACCATATATTTT; CDR3 protein: CASRSRTGDSGNTIYF
V gene: TRBV7-2; J gene: TRBJ2-7; D gene: TRBD2; clone size: -; CDR3 DNA: TGTGCCAGCAGCTTAAGCGGGGGTGCCTACGAGCAGTACTTC; CDR3 protein: CASSLSGGAYEQYF
V gene: TRBV6-4; J gene: TRBJ2-6; D gene: TRBD1; clone size: once; CDR3 DNA: TGTGCCAGCAGTGAAGGACAGGACTCTGGGGCCAACGTCCTGACTTTC; CDR3 protein: CASSEGQDSGANVLTF
V gene: TRBV19; J gene: TRBJ2-2; D gene: -; clone size: -; CDR3 DNA: TGTGCCAGTAGTATGGGTCAGGGATGGACCGGGGAGCTGTTTTTT; CDR3 protein: CASSMGQGWTGELFF
V gene: TRBV9; J gene: TRBJ2-3; D gene: -; clone size: -; CDR3 DNA: TGTGCCAGCAGCCCCATATCTTACTCAGATACGCAGTATTTT; CDR3 protein: CASSPISYSDTQYF
V gene: TRBV28; J gene: TRBJ1-2; D gene: -; clone size: -; CDR3 DNA: TGTGCCAGCGCGGACAGTTCTAACTATGGCTACACCTTC; CDR3 protein: CASADSSNYGYTF